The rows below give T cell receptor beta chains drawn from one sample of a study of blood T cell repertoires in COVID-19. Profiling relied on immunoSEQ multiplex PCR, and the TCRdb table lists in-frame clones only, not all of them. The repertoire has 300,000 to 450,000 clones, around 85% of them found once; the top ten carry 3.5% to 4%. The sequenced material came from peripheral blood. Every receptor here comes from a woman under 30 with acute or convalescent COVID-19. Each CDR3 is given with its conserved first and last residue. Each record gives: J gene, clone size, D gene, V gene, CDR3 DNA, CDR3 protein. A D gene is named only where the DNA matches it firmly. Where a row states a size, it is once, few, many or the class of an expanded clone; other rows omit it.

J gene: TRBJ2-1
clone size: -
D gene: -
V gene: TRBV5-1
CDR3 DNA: TGCGCCAGCAGCTGGGACGGGAGATACAATGAGCAGTTCTTC
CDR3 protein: CASSWDGRYNEQFF

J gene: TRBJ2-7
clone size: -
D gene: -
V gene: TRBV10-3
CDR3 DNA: TGTGCCATCAGTGAACCCGGACAATCTTCTGCCCACGAGCAGTACTTC
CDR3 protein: CAISEPGQSSAHEQYF

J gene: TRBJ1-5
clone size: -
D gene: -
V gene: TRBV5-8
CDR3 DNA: TGTGCCAGCAGCTTGGCGGCGGGCCTCAATCAGCCCCAGCATTTT
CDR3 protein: CASSLAAGLNQPQHF

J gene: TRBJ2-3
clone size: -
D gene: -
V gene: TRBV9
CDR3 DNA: TGTGCCAGCAGCGCGGGACACCCCACAGATACGCAGTATTTT
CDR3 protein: CASSAGHPTDTQYF

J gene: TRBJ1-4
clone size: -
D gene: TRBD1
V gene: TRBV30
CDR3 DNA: TGTGCCTGGGCTCCTCAGGGGACAGGGGGTGAAAAACTGTTTTTT
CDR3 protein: CAWAPQGTGGEKLFF

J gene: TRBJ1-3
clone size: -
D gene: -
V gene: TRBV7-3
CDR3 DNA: TGTGCCAGCAGGTCGGGAGCTGGAAACACCATATATTTT
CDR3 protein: CASRSGAGNTIYF

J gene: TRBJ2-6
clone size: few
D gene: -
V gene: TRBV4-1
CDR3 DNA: TGCGCCAGCAGCCTATCAGGGTCTGGGGCCAACGTCCTGACTTTC
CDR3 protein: CASSLSGSGANVLTF

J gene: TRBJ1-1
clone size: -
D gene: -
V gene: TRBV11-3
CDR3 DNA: TGTGCCAGCAGCCCAGGGCGCCTGAACACTGAAGCTTTCTTT
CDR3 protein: CASSPGRLNTEAFF

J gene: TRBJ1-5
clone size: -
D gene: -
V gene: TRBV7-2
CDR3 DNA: TGTGCCAGCAGCTTAAACGCGGTGAGCAATCAGCCCCAGCATTTT
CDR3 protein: CASSLNAVSNQPQHF

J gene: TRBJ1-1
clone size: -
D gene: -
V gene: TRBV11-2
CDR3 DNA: TGTGCCAGCAGCTTAGCCCTCAGGGGCACTGAAGCTTTCTTT
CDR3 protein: CASSLALRGTEAFF

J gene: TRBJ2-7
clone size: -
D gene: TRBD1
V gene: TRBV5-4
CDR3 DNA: TGTGCCAGCAGCGAGAGGGACAGCTCCTACGAGCAGTACTTC
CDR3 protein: CASSERDSSYEQYF

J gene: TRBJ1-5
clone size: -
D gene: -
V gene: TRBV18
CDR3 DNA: TGTGCCAGCTCCACGGGTAATCAGCCCCAGCATTTT
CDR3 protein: CASSTGNQPQHF

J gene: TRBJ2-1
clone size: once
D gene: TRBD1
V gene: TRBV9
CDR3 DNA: TGTGCCAGCAGCGTAGGGGTGACAGGGAGTAGCGACAATGAGCAGTTCTTC
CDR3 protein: CASSVGVTGSSDNEQFF

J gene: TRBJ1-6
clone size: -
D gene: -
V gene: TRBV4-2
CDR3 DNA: TGTGCCAGCAGCCAAGTCCATGAGCCTAATTCACCCCTCCACTTT
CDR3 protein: CASSQVHEPNSPLHF

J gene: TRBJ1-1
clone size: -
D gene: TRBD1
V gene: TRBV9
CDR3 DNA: TGTGCCAGCAGCGATCGACAGGGTATCACTGAAGCTTTCTTT
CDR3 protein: CASSDRQGITEAFF

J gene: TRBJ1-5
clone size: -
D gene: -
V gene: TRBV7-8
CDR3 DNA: TGTGCCAGCAGCTCTAGCAATAATCAGCCCCAGCATTTT
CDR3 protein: CASSSSNNQPQHF

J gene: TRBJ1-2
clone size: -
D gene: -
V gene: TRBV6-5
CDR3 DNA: TGTGCCAGCAGCTGGACGGGGAGCGGCTACACCTTC
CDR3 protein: CASSWTGSGYTF

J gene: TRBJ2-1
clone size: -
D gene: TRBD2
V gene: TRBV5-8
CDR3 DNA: TGTGCCAGCAGCTTGGCTCTAGCGGGAGGTCCCAACAATGAGCAGTTCTTC
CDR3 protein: CASSLALAGGPNNEQFF

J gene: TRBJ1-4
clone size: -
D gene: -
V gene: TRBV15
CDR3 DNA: TGTGCCACCAGCAGAGGGGGCAGGTCTAATGAAAAACTGTTTTTT
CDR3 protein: CATSRGGRSNEKLFF

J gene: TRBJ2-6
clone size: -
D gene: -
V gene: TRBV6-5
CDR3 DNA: TGTGCCAGCAGCAAGAAGGGGGCTGGGGCCAACGTCCTGACTTTC
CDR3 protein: CASSKKGAGANVLTF

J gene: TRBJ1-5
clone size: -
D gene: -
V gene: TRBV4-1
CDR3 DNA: TGCGCCAGCAGCCAAGGGTCGGGCAGGGCCAATCAGCCCCAGCATTTT
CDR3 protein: CASSQGSGRANQPQHF

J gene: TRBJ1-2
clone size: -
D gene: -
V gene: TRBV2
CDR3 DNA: TGTGCCAGCAGTGAAGTTTCCTCGTCCTATGGCTACACCTTC
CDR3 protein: CASSEVSSSYGYTF

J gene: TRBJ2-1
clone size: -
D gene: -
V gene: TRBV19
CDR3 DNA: TGTGCCAGTAGTCACGGGGAGGGGGTCAATGAGCAGTTCTTC
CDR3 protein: CASSHGEGVNEQFF

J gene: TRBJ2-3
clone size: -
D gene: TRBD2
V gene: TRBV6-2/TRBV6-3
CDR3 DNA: TGTGCCAGCAGTTACAGGCGGGGGATCACAGATACGCAGTATTTT
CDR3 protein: CASSYRRGITDTQYF

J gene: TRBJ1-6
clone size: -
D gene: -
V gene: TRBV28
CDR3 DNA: TGTGCCAGCAGTCCCAGACTTGATTCACCCCTCCACTTT
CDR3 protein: CASSPRLDSPLHF

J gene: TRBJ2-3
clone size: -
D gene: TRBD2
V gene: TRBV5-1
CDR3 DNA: TGCGCCAGCAGCTTAGGCGCGGGGGGCACAGATACGCAGTATTTT
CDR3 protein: CASSLGAGGTDTQYF

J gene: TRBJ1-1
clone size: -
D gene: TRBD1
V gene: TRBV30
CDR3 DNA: TGTGCCTGGAGTGTACCCGGCAGGGGGCATGGTGAAGCTTTCTTT
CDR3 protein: CAWSVPGRGHGEAFF

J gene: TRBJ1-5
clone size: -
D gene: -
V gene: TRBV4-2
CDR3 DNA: TGTGCCAGCAGCCAAGATGATGAGGGAATTCAGCCCCAGCATTTT
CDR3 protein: CASSQDDEGIQPQHF

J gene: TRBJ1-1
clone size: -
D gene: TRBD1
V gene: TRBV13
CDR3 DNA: TGTGCCAGCAGCCATAACCGGGGGGGACAGTCGAACACTGAAGCTTTCTTT
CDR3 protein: CASSHNRGGQSNTEAFF

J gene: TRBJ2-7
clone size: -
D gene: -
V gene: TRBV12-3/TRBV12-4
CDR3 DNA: TGTGCCAGCAGCCGCCTAATCGGCGAGCAGTACTTC
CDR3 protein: CASSRLIGEQYF

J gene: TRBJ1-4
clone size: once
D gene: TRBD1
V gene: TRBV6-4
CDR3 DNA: TGTGCCAGCAGTGAGGGGACAGGCGATAATGAAAAACTGTTTTTT
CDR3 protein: CASSEGTGDNEKLFF

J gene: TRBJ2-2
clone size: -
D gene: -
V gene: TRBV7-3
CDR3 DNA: TGTGCCAGCAGCCGAAATACAGGGACCGGGGAGCTGTTTTTT
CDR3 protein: CASSRNTGTGELFF

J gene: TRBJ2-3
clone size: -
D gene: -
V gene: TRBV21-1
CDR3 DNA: TGTGCCAGCAGAAAAACGGGGACTAGCGGGGACCCCCCCATTGATACGCAGTATTTT
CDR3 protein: CASRKTGTSGDPPIDTQYF

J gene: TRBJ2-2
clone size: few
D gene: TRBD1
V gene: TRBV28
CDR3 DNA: TGTGCCAGCAGTTGGGGACAGTACACCGGGGAGCTGTTTTTT
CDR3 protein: CASSWGQYTGELFF

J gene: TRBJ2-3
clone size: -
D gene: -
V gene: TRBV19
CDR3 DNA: TGTGCCAGTAGTATTAGATCGGGGGAGGATACGCAGTATTTT
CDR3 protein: CASSIRSGEDTQYF

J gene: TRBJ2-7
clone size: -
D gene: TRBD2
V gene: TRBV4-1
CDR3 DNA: TGCGCCAGCAGCCAAGAAAAAGGACTAGCTACCTACGAGCAGTACTTC
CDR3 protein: CASSQEKGLATYEQYF

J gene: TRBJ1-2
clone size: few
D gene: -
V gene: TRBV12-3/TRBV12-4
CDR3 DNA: TGTGCCAGCAGTCCACAGGGTTCCTATGGCTACACCTTC
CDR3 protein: CASSPQGSYGYTF

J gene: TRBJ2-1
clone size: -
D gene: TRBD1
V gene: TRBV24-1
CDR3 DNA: TGTGCCACCAGTGATACCCCGGACAGGACCAATGAGCAGTTCTTC
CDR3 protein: CATSDTPDRTNEQFF

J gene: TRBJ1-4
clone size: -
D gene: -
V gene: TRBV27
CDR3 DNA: TGTGCCAGCAGTTTCAGGGGAGAGGAAAAACTGTTTTTT
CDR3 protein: CASSFRGEEKLFF

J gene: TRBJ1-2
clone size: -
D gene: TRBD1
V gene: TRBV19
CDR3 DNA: TGTGCCAGTAGCATTCGGCCAGGGGGCGGAGGGGACTATGGCTACACCTTC
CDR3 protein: CASSIRPGGGGDYGYTF

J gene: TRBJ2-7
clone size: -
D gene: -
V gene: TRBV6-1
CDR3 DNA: TGTGCCAGCAGTGAGGGAAGACAGGACAACTCCTACGAGCAGTACTTC
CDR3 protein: CASSEGRQDNSYEQYF

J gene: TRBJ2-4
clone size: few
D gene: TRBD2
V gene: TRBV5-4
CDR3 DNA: TGTGCCAGCAGCTTAAGGACTAGCGGGTTAGCCAAAAACATTCAGTACTTC
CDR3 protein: CASSLRTSGLAKNIQYF

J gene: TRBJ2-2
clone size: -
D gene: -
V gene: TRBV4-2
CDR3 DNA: TGTGCCAGCAGCCAAGTACGGGACTCCACCGGGGAGCTGTTTTTT
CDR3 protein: CASSQVRDSTGELFF

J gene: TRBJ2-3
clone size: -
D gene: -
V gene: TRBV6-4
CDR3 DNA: TGTGCCAGCAGTGACTCTGGTAGCGAGGAGAACACAGATACGCAGTATTTT
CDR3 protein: CASSDSGSEENTDTQYF

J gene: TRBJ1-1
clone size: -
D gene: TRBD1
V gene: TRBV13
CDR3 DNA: TGTGCCAGCAGCCAGACCGGACAGGTGAACACTGAAGCTTTCTTT
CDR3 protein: CASSQTGQVNTEAFF

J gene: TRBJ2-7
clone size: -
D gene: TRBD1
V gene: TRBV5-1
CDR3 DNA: TGCGCCAGCAGCTTGCAGACAGGGAATTCCTACGAGCAGTACTTC
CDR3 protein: CASSLQTGNSYEQYF

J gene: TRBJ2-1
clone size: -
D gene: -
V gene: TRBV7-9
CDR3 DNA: TGTGCCAGCAGCTTGCCCCCACAGGGCAGCCATACCTACAATGAGCAGTTCTTC
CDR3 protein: CASSLPPQGSHTYNEQFF

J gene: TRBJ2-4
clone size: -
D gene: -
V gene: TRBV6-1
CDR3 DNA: TGTGCCAGCAGTGAATTTCAGGGGAGAGCCAAAAACATTCAGTACTTC
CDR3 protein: CASSEFQGRAKNIQYF

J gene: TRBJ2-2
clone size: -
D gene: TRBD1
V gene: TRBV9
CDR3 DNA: TGTGCCAGCAGTGACCTGAGCGGGACAGGGTACACCGGGGAGCTGTTTTTT
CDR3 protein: CASSDLSGTGYTGELFF

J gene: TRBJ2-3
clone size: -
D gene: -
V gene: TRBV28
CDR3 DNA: TGTGCCAGCAGTTTGGGGACTCGCACAGATACGCAGTATTTT
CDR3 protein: CASSLGTRTDTQYF

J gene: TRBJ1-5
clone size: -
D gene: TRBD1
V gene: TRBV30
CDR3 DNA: TGTGCCTGGAGTGGGACAGGGGCTGGGAATCAGCCCCAGCATTTT
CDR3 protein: CAWSGTGAGNQPQHF

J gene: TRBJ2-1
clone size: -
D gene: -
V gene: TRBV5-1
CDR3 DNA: TGCGCCAGCAGCTTGGGCGAGACAGGTTACAATGAGCAGTTCTTC
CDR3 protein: CASSLGETGYNEQFF

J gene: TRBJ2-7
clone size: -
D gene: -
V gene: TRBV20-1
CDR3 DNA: TGCAGTGCTCCAGGGGAAACCGAGCAGTACTTC
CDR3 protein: CSAPGETEQYF

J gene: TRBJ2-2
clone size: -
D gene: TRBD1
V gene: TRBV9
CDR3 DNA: TGTGCCAGCAGCTCGAGGGGGCAGGGCGGCGGGGAGCTGTTTTTT
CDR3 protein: CASSSRGQGGGELFF

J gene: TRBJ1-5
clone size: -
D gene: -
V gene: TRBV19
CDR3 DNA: TGTGCCAGTAGTACTACCTTGATTCCACGATACCAGCCCCAGCATTTT
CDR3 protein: CASSTTLIPRYQPQHF